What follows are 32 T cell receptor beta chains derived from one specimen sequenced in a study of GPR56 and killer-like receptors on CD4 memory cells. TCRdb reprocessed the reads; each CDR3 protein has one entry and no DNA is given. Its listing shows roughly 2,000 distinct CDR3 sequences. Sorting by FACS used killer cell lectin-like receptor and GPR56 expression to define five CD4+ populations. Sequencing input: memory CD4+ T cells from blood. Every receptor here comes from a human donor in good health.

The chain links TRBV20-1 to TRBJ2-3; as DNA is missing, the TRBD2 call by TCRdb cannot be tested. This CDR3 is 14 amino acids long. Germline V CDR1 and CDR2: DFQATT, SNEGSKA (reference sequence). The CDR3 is CSAAGPRITDTQYF.

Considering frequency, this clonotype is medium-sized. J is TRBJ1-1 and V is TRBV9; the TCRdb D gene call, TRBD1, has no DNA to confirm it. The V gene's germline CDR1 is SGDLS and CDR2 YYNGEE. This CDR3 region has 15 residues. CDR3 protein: CASSVDPQRNTEAFF.

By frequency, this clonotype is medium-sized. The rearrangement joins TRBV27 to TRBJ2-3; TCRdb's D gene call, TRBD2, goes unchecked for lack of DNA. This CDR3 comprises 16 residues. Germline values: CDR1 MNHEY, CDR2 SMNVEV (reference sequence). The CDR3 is CASSFQLSGGPGTQYF.

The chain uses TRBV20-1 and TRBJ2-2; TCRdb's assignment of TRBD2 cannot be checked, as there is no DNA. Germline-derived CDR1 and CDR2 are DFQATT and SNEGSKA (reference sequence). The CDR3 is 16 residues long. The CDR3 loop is CSARLAGAAWGGELFF.

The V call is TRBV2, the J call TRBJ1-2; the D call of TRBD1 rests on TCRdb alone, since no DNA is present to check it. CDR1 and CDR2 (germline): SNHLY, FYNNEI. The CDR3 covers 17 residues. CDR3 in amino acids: CASSEAFGRTLIDGYTF.

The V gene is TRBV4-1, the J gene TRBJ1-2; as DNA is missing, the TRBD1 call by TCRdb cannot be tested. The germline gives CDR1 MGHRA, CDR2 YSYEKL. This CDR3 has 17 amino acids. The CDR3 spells CASSLTLGQATNYGYTF.

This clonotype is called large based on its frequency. The CDR3 region is CASTISEAKNIQYF. V and J are TRBV6-6 and TRBJ2-4. Germline loops: CDR1 MNHNY, CDR2 SVGAGI (reference sequence). The CDR3 contains 14 residues.

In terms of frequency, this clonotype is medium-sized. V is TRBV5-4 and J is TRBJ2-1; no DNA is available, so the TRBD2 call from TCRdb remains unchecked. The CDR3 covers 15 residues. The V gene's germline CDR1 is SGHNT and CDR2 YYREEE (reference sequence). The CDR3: CASSSAGGPNNERFF.

CDR3 in amino acids: CASSERAGPSFRKFF. The chain carries TRBV2 and TRBJ2-1; with no DNA, the TCRdb D assignment of TRBD2 cannot be verified. There are 15 residues in the CDR3. The germline CDR1 and CDR2 sequences are SNHLY and FYNNEI.

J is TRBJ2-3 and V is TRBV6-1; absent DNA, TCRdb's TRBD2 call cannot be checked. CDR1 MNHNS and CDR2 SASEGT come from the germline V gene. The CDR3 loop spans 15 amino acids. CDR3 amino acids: CASSTTSGGMNTQYF.

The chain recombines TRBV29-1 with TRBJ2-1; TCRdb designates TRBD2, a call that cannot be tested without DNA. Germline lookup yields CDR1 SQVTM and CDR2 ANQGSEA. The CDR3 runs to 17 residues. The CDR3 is CSVDENSGPISYNEQFF.

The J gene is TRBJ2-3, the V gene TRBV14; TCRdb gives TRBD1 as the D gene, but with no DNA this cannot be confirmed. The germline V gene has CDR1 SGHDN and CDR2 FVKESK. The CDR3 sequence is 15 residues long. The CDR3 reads CASSQDIRAGDTQYF.

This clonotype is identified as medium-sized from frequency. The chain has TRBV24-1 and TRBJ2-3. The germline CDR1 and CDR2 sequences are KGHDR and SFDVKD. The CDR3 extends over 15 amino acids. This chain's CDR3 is CATSDSGWSTDTQYF.

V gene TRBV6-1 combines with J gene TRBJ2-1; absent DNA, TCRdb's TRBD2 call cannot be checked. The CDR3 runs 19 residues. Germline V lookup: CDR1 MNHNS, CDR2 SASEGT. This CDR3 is CASTLDRGLAGGLYNEQFF.

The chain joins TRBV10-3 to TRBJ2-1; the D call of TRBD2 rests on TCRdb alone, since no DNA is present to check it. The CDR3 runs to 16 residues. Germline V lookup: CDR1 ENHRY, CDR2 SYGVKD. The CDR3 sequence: CAISESLAGGIDEQFF.

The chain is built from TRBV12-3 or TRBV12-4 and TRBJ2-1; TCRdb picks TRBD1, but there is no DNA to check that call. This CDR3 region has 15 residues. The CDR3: CASSLRWSGAQEQFF.

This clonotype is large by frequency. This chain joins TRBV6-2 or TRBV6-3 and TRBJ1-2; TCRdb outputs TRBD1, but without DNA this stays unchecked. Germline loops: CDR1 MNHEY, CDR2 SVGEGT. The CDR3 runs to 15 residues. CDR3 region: CASSEAGLRNYGYTF.

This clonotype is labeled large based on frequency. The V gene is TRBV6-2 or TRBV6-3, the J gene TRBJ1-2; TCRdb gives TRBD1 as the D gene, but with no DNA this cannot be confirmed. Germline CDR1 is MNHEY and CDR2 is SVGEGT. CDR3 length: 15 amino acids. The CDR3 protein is CASRRNLGTGGGYTF.

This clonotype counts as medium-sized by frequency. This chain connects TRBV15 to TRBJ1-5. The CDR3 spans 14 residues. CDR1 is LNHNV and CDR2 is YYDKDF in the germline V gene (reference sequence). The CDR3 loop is CATSNGQSNQPQHF.

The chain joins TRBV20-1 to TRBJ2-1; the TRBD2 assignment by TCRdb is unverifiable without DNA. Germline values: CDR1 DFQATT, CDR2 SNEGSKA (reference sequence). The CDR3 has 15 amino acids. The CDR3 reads CSARTSGGSYNEQFF.

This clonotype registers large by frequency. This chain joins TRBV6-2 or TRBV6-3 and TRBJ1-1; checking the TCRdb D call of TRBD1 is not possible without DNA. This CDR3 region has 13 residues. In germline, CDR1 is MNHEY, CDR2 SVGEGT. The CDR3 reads CASSYDGTVEAFF.

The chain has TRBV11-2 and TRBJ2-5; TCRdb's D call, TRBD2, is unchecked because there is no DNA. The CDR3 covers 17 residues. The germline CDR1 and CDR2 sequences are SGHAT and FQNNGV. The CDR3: CASSLGSWRGAGETQYF.

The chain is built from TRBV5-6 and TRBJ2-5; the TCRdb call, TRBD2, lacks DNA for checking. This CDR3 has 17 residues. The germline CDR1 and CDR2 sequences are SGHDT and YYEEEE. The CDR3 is CASSPLGGTSGEETQYF.

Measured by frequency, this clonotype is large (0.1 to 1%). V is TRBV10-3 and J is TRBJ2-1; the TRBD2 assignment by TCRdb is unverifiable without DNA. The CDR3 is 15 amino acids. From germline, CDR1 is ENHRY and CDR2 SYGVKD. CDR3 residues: CAISHPGTRVNEQFF.

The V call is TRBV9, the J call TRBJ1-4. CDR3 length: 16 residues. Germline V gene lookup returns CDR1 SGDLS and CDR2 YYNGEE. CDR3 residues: CASSPGVAEGNEKLFF.

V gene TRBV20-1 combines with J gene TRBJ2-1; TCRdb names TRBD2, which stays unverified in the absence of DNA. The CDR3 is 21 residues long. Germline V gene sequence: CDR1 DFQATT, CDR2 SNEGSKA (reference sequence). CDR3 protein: CSVSPLSWGRTSGGAKSEQFF.

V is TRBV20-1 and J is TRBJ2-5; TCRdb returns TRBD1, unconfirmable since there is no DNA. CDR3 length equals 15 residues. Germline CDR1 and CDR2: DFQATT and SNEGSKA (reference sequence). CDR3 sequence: CSALTPGQGKETQYF.

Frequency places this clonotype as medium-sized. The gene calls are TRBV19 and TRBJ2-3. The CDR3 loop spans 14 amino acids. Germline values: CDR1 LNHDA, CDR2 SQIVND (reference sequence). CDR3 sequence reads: CASSMAGSRDTQYF.

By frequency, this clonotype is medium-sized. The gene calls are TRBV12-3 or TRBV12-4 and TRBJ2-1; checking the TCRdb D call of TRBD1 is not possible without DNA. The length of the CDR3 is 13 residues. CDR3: CASSLRGDNEQFF.

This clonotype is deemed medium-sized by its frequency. The CDR3 sequence is CASSLLGGGGNEQFF. The chain recombines TRBV7-9 with TRBJ2-1; the TRBD1 assignment by TCRdb is unverifiable without DNA. CDR1 SEHNR and CDR2 FQNEAQ come from the germline V gene (reference sequence). CDR3 length equals 15 residues.

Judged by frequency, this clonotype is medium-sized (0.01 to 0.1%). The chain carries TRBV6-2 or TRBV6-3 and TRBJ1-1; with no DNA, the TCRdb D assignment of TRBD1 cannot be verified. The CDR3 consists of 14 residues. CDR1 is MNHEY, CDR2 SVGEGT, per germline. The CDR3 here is CASTYRGPNTEAFF.

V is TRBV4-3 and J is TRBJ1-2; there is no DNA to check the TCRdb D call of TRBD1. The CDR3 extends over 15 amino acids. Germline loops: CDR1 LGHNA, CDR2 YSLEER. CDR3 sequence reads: CASSHTPGSVYGYTF.